A single T cell receptor (beta chain) is shown here with its context. The same CDR3 also results from other DNA sequences found in this sample. Once extracted for a subset, genomic DNA was divided evenly among several immunoSEQ plates. Each sorted subset replicate got 200 ng genomic DNA, tens of thousands of genomes. Only in-frame clones appear in the TCRdb table, and some are missing; sequencing was by immunoSEQ multiplex PCR. The data show under 2.5 million clones, 92% seen once. The CDR3 is made up of 13 amino acids. V lost 0 bases to trimming and J lost 5 bases, with 7 bases between them. Germline loops: CDR1 SEHNR, CDR2 FQNEAQ (reference sequence). The data were obtained in a study of shared clonotypes between healthy human individuals.

This chain connects TRBV7-9 to TRBJ2-5; D might be TRBD2 (5 bases). Specimen: naive CD4+ T cells from PBMCs. Specified subset: CD45RA+ positively selected. This TCR derives from a man aged 18 to 30 in good health. Some clones in this sample may be carry-over from other donors' samples. CDR3 sequence (DNA): TGTGCCAGCAGCTTAGCGTCGGGGGAGACCCAGTACTTC. It yields the protein CASSLASGETQYF.